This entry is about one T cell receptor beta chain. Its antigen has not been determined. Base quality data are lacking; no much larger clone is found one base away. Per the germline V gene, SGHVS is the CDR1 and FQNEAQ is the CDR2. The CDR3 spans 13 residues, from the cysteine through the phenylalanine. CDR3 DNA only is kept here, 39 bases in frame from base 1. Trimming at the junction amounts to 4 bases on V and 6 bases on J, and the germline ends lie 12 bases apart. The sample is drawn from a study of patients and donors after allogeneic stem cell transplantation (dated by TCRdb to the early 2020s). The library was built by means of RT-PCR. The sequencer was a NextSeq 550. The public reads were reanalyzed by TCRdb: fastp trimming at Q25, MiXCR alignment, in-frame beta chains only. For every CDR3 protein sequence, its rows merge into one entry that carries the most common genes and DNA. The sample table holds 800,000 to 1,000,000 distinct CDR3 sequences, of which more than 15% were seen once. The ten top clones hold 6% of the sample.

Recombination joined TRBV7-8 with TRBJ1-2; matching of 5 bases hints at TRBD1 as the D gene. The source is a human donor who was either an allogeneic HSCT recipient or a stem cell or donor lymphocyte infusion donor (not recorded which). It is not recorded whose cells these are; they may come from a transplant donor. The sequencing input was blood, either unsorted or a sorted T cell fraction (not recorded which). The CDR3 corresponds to CASSSRRGDGYTF. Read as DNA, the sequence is TGTGCCAGCAGCTCGCGCCGGGGGGATGGCTACACCTTC.